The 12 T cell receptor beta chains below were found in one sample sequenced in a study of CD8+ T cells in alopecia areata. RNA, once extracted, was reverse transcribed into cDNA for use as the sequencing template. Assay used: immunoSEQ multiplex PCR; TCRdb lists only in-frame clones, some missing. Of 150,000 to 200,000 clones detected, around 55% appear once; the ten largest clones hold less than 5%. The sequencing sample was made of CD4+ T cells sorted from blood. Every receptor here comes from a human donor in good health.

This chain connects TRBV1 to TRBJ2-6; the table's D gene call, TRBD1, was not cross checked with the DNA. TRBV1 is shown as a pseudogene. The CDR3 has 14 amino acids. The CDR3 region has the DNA TGCACCAGCAGCCTCACAGGGATGCCCAACGTCCTGACTTTC. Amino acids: CTSSLTGMPNVLTF.

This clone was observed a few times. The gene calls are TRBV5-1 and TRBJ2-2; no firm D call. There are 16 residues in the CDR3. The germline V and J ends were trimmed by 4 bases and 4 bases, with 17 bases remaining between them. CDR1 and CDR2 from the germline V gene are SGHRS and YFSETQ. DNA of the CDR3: TGCGCCAGCAGCCCGGTCCCGGGTATGGGCACCGGGGAGCTGTTTTTT. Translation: CASSPVPGMGTGELFF. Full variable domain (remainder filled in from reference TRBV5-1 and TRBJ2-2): KAGVTQTPRYLIKTRGQQVTLSCSPISGHRSVSWYQQTPGQGLQFLFEYFSETQRNKGNFPGRFSGRQFSNSRSEMNVSTLELGDSALYLCASSPVPGMGTGELFFGEGSRLTVL.

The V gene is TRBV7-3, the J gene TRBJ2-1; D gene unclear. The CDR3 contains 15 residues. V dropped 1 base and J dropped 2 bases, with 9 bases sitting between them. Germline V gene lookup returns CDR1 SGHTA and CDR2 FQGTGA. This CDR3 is CASSLISTTYNEQFF. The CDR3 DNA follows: TGTGCCAGCAGCTTAATCTCCACGACCTACAATGAGCAGTTCTTC.

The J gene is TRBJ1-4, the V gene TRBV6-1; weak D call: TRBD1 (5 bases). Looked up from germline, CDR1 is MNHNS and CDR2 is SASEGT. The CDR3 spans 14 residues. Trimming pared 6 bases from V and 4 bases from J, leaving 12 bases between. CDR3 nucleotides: TGTGCCAGCAGACCGACAGACGATAATGAAAAACTGTTTTTT. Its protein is CASRPTDDNEKLFF.

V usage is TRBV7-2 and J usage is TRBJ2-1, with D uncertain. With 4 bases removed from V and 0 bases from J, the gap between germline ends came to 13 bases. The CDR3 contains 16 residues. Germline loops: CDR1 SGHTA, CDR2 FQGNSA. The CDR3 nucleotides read TGTGCCAGCAGCTCAAACATCTGGAGCTCCTACAATGAGCAGTTCTTC. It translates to CASSSNIWSSYNEQFF. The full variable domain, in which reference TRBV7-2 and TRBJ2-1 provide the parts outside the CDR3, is GAGVSQSPSNKVTEKGKDVELRCDPISGHTALYWYRQSLGQGLEFLIYFQGNSAPDKSGLPSDRFSAERTGGSVSTLTIQRTQQEDSAVYLCASSSNIWSSYNEQFFGPGTRLTVL.

The CDR3 is CATSRDRRTQYF. The CDR3 DNA reads as TGTGCCACCAGCAGAGATAGGAGGACGCAGTATTTT. The chain recombines TRBV15 with TRBJ2-3, with D possibly TRBD2 on 5 matching bases. The ends were cut back, 0 bases at V and 9 bases at J, with 7 bases in the middle. Germline CDR1 reads LNHNV; CDR2 reads YYDKDF (reference sequence). This CDR3 is 12 amino acids long.

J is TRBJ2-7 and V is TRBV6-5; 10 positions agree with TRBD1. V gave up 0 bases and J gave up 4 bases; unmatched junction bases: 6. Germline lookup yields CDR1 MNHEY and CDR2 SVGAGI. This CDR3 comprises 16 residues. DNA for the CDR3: TGTGCCAGCAGTTACTCGAGTCCGGGACAGGGGTACGAGCAGTACTTC. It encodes CASSYSSPGQGYEQYF.

CDR3 coding DNA: TGCAGCGCCACCGGGACCACCTTAGAGACCCAGTACTTC. It codes for CSATGTTLETQYF. The chain recombines TRBV29-1 with TRBJ2-5; either TRBD1 or TRBD2 may fit D (5 bases each). The CDR3 has 13 residues. The germline V and J ends were trimmed by 7 bases and 4 bases, with 16 bases remaining between them. Per germline, CDR1 SQVTM and CDR2 ANQGSEA.

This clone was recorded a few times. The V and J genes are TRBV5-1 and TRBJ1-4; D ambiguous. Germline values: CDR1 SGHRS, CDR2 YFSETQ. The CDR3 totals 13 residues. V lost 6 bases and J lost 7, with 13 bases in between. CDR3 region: CASKLNEREKLFF. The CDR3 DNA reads TGCGCCAGCAAGCTGAATGAGCGTGAAAAACTGTTTTTT.

The CDR3 spells CSVRAPITDRGRGTDTQYF. CDR3 in DNA: TGCAGCGTCCGCGCGCCGATAACGGACAGGGGGCGCGGCACAGATACGCAGTATTTT. This chain uses TRBV29-1 with TRBJ2-3; 11 nucleotides match TRBD1. V lost 6 bases to trimming and J lost 1 base; unmatched junction nucleotides: 18. Germline V gene sequence: CDR1 SQVTM, CDR2 ANQGSEA. CDR3 length: 19 amino acids.

DNA for the CDR3: TGTGCCACCCGCACGGTTTACGAGCAGTACTTC. It is translated as CATRTVYEQYF. This rearrangement joins TRBV28 to TRBJ2-7; D call uncertain. From germline, CDR1 is MDHEN and CDR2 SYDVKM. The CDR3 is made up of 11 amino acids. Trimming pared 10 bases from V and 4 bases from J, leaving 11 bases between.

The CDR3 spells CSVAAGTSGPTDTQYF. CDR3 DNA: TGCAGCGTCGCTGCCGGGACTAGCGGGCCCACAGATACGCAGTATTTT. V gene TRBV29-1 combines with J gene TRBJ2-3; 12 nucleotides agree with TRBD2. Germline V CDR1 and CDR2: SQVTM, ANQGSEA. With 6 bases clipped from V and 2 bases from J, the junction kept 9 bases outside the gene matches. The CDR3 length is 16 residues.